This TCR beta chain was obtained from a study of OX40 agonist ivuxolimab in advanced cancers. About the study as a whole: Ivuxolimab was an agonistic, fully human IgG2 monoclonal antibody directed against OX40 (CD134), a costimulatory receptor. Intravenous ivuxolimab was administered to patients every 2 weeks at six dose levels: 0.01, 0.1, 0.3, 1.5, 3 and 10 mg/kg. Of the 50 to 55 dose-escalation patients, hepatocellular carcinoma was present in around 20, melanoma in roughly 15, renal cell carcinoma in 9 and head and neck cancer in 9. A male proportion of approximately 83% and a mean age of around 60 years, ranging from about 23 to 90, were recorded for the dose-escalation cohort. Patients were allowed to have had prior anti-PD-1, anti-PD-L1 or anti-CTLA-4 therapy, and 40% of the dose-escalation patients had previously received checkpoint inhibitors. Partial responses were achieved by three dose-escalation patients, of whom one had hepatocellular carcinoma and two had cutaneous melanoma. The purpose of peripheral TCRbeta sequencing was to test whether ivuxolimab changed TCR sequence diversity and led to clonal T-cell expansion. The paper describes the monotherapy dose-escalation part (N ≈ 52 patients) of the phase I trial of ivuxolimab. Beyond this particular receptor, the publication reports: Which antigens the clonally expanded peripheral T cells were specific for was not determined. At doses of 0.1 to 3.0 mg/kg, clonal expansion of both CD4+ and CD8+ T cells in blood was seen between baseline and week 6. After ivuxolimab, more expanded clones were found on average in CD8+ T cells than in CD4+ T cells. In the 0.1-3.0 mg/kg groups, partial responders were among the patients with the lowest normalized peripheral clonal expansion, particularly in CD8+ T cells. Low levels of normalized T-cell clonal expansion were also seen in some nonresponding patients.

From a lookup of the germline V gene, CDR1 and CDR2 are SQVTM and ANQGSEA. Including cysteine and phenylalanine, the CDR3 has 11 amino acids. Just the 33-base CDR3 DNA is kept, in frame starting at base 1. The junction shows trimming of 3 bases on V and 12 bases on J, and the gene matches do not reach 4 bases of it. Genomic DNA was isolated from the sorted cells so that the TCRbeta CDR3 region could be sequenced. The immunoSEQ Assay was used for sequencing of TCRbeta CDR3 regions. In its TCRdb copy, this immuneACCESS table keeps in-frame sequences only and misses some clones. Where compared with another copy, unresolved V genes explain less than half of these, and the others have no known cause. This sample comprises approximately 22,000 clones, around 84% of them detected only once. In total, the top ten clones hold approximately 26% of the sample. Regarding this clone: What this receptor recognizes is not known. Base qualities are not at hand, and no much larger clone is one base apart.

Patients with autoimmune disease history or receiving systemic immunosuppression were excluded from the trial. Peripheral blood for TCR sequencing was collected from all dose cohorts at baseline, on cycle 4 day 1, and on cycle 7 day 1. The samples were taken from a phase I, first-in-human, multicenter, open-label dose-escalation trial of ivuxolimab. Adults with locally advanced or metastatic melanoma, renal cell, hepatocellular, or head and neck squamous cell carcinoma were enrolled in the trial. CD4+ and CD8+ T cells were sorted separately from peripheral blood before TCR sequencing. The sequence derives from an adult with an advanced solid tumor such as melanoma, head and neck, liver or kidney cancer. The starting material was CD4+ or CD8+ T cells sorted from blood, obtained in a trial of the OX40 agonist ivuxolimab. The chain is assembled from TRBV29-1 and TRBJ2-1, with TRBD1 identical over 8 junction bases. CDR3 protein: CSVETGQGQFF. The DNA is as follows: TGCAGCGTTGAGACCGGACAGGGGCAGTTCTTC.